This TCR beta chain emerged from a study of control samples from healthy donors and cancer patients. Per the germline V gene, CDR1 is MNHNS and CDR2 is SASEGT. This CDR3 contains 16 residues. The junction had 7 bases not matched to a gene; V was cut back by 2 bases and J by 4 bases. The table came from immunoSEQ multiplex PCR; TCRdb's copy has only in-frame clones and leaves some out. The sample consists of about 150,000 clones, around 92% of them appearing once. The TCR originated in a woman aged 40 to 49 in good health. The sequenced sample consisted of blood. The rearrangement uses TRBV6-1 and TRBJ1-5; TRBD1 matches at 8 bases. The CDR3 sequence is CASSERPGTGNQPQHF. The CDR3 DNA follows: TGTGCCAGCAGTGAAAGGCCCGGGACAGGAAATCAGCCCCAGCATTTT.